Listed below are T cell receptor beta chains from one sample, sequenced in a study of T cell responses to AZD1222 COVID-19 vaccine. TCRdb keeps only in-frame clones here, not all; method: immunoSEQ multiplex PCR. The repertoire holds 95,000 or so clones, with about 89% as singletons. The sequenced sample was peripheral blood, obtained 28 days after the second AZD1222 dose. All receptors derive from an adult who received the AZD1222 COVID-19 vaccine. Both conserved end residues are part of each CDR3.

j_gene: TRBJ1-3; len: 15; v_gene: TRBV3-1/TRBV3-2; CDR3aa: CASSFGTNSGNTIYF
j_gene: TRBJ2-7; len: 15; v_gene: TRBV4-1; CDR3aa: CASSPLAGVSYEQYF
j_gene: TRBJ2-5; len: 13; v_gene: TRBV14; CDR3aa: CASNDGFQETQYF
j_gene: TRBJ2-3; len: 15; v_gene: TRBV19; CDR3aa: CASSIGPGGADTQYF
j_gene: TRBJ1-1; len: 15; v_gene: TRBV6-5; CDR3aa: CATGKTHDGRTEAFF
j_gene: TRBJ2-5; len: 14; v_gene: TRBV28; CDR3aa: CASSPGTGGETQYF
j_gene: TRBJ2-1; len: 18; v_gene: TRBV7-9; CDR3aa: CASKRDSSSGRSYNEQFF
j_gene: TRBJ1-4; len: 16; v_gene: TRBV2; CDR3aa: CASSGVTGGSYEKLFF
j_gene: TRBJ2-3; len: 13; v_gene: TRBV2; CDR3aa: CASGTSRGGTQYF
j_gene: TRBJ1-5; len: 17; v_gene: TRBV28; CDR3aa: CASSFEAQGPSNQPQHF
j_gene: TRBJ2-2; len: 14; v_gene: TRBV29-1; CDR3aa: CSAGTSGITGELFF
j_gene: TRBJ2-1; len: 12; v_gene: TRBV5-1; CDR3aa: CASSLLVNEQFF
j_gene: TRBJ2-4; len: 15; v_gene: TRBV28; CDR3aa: CASSPWEGAKNIQYF
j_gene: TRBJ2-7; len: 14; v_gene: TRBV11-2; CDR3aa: CASSLEFGHYEQYF
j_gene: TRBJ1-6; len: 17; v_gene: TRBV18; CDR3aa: CASSPRDRALYNSPLHF
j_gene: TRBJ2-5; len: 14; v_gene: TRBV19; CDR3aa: CASSTDRAWETQYF
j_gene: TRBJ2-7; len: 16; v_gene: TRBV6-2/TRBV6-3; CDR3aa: CASSPRTSGRTYEQYF
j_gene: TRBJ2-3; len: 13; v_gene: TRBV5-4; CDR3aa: CASSPQVTDTQYF
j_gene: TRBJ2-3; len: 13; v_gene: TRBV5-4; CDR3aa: CASTRLYTDTQYF
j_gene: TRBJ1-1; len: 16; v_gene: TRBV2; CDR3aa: CASRQQGTNRNTEAFF
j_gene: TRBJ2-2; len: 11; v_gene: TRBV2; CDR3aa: CASRGEGELFF
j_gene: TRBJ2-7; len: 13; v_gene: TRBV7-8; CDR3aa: CASSPRVAYEQYF
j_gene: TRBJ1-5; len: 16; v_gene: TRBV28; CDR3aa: CASSSPSVGSNQPQHF
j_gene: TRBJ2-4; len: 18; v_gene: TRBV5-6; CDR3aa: CASSFPRTSGRAQNIQYF
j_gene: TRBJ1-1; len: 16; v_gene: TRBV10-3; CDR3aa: CAISEDSRTTNTEAFF
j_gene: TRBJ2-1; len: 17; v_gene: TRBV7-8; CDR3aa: CASSSGPTSIGANEQFF
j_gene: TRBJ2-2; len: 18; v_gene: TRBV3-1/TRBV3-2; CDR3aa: CASSQDYRQINFTGELFF
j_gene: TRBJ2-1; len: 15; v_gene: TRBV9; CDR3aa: CASSVGLAGANEQFF
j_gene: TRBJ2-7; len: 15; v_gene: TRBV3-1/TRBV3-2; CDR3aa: CASSQGVTSGHEQYF
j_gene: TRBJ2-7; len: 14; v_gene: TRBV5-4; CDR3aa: CASSRAGLTTEQYF
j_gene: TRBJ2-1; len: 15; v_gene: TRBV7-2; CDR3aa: CASSLVSTTYNEQFF
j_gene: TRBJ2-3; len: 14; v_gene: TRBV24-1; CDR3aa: CATSDLLQPDTQYF
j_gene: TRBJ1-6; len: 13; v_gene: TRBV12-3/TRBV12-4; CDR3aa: CASTGTGGSPLHF
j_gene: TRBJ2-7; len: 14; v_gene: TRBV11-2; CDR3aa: CASSVEPTAYEQYF
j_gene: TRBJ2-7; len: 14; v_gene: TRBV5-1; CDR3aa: CASSSSIGGYEQYF
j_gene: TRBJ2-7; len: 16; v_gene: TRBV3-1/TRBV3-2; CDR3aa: CASSQERSGSSYEQYF
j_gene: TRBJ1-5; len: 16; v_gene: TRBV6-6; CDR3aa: CASSYSFQISNQPQHF
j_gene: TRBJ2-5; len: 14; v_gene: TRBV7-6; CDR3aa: CASSLLANQETQYF
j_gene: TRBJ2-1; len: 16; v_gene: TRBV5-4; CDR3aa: CASSLSGLAEHNEQFF
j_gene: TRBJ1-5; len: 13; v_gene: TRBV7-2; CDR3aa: CASSGTGDQPQHF
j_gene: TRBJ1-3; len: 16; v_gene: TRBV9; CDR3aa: CASSVSPLISGNTIYF
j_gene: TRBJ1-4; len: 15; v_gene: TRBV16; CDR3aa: CASSQSSGDNEKLFF
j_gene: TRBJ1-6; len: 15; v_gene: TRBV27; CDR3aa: CASRIRRSGNSPLHF
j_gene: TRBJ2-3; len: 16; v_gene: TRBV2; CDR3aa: CASSEATSGAGNTQYF
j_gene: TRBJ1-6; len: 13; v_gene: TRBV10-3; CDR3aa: CAISRQGRSPLHF
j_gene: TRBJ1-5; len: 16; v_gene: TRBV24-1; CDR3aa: CATQGGGADGNQPQHF
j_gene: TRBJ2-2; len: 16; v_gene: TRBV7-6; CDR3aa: CASSLVAGVHTGELFF
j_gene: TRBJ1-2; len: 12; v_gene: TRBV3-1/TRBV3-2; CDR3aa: CAVGQGPTGYTF
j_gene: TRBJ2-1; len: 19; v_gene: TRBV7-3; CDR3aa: CASSPKGLAGGPTYNEQFF
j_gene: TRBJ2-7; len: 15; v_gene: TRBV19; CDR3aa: CASSKAGQLSYEQYF
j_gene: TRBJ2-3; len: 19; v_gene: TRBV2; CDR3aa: CASRGLAGGTGGRADTQYF
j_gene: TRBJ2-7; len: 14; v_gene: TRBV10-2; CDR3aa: CASRLITSSYEQYF
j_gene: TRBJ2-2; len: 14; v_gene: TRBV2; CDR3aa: CASREDLGTGELFF
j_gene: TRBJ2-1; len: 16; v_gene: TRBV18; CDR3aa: CASSPPGRAGYNEQFF